This T cell receptor (beta chain) is drawn from a study of T-cell reconstitution after alpha-beta-depleted transplantation in children (dated by TCRdb to about 2016). Describing the broader study: Using TCR repertoire profiling, the study quantitatively followed how T-cell immune reconstitution unfolded in children after TCRalphabeta/CD19-depleted allogeneic hematopoietic cell transplantation.

The junction carries 18 bases between V and J, which are trimmed by 3 bases and 7 bases respectively. CDR1 and CDR2, looked up from the germline V gene, are MDHEN and SYDVKM. Counted from cysteine to phenylalanine, this CDR3 has 15 amino acids. Here the CDR3 DNA is all that survives: 45 bases in frame from base 1. This clonotype was counted a few times. Its antigen specificity is not known. Base-call qualities are not available, and no considerably larger clone is one nucleotide away. The treatment or condition label, read with the paper, signifies: allogeneic hematopoietic cell transplantation with graft depleted of TCRalphabeta T cells and CD19 B cells. The children who served as transplant recipients had been given grafts of TCRalphabeta/CD19-depleted allogeneic hematopoietic cells. Receptor libraries were prepared by PCR. Sequencing was performed on an Illumina HiSeq 2500. Molecular barcoding was employed in the preparation of TCR libraries, with unique molecular identifiers being used to normalize TCRbeta repertoire quantification. TCRdb ran its own pipeline on the public reads, namely fastp trimming at Q25 and MiXCR clone calling, and kept in-frame beta chains. Identical CDR3 proteins give one entry, which carries the most common genes and DNA. This sample comprises approximately 230,000 distinct CDR3 sequences, under 30% of them detected only once. 4% to 5.5% of the sample belongs to the ten largest clones.

What the research found in general, with its limitations: The apparently early recovery of alphabetaT-cell counts about two months after transplant reportedly depended on only several hundred rapidly expanded clones that came from non-depleted graft cells. Hyperexpanded clone frequencies declined over subsequent months; after one year, T-cell counts and TCRbeta diversity were mostly attributed to newly produced T cells. In some patients, the high TCRbeta diversity seen at day 60 was put down to recipient T cells and intrathymic progenitors that had survived conditioning.

This specimen consisted of PBMCs, mostly from graft donor cells, obtained 360 days after TCRalphabeta/CD19-depleted stem cell transplant. The source of this sequence is a female patient aged 2 to 10 who had a stem cell transplant for congenital amegakaryocytic thrombocytopenia, so the T cells may come from the graft donor. The sequence is built from TRBV28 and TRBJ2-5, with the D call perhaps TRBD1 or TRBD2, each one matching 5 bases. The CDR3: CASSFLGTHGGTQYF. The DNA sequence is given as TGTGCCAGCAGTTTTTTGGGCACACATGGGGGGACCCAGTACTTC.